The following is a T cell receptor beta chain sequence with its context. CDR3 size: 13 residues. The V end lost 2 bases, the J end lost 2 bases, and 1 base lay between the germline ends. CDR1 MGHRA and CDR2 YSYEKL come from the germline V gene. Generated by immunoSEQ multiplex PCR, the TCRdb table keeps only in-frame clones and is missing some. The sample yields about 83,000 clones, approximately 91% seen once. This entry comes from a study of OX40 agonist ivuxolimab in advanced cancers. The clonotype originates from an adult with an advanced solid tumor such as melanoma, head and neck, liver or kidney cancer. Material: CD4+ or CD8+ T cells sorted from blood, obtained in a trial of the OX40 agonist ivuxolimab. This rearrangement joins TRBV4-1 to TRBJ2-6; no reliable D call. CDR3 in amino acids: CASSQTGANVLTF. The CDR3 DNA reads TGCGCCAGCAGCCAAACTGGGGCCAACGTCCTGACTTTC.